The sequence of this T cell receptor (beta chain) was determined in a study of blood T cell repertoires in COVID-19. The CDR3 loop spans 15 amino acids. Trimming stripped 7 bases from V and 5 bases from J, with 20 bases between. The germline gives CDR1 MNHEY, CDR2 SVGAGI. Libraries were prepared by immunoSEQ multiplex PCR; TCRdb keeps only in-frame clonotypes and omits some of them. This table has approximately 230,000 clones, roughly 90% appearing once. This study enrolled people aged roughly 18 to 90 from around 26 US geographic areas. This chain links TRBV6-5 with TRBJ2-5; a weak D match, TRBD1 (7 bases). This clonotype was obtained from a woman in her twenties or thirties with acute COVID-19. The specimen was PBMCs or T cells enriched from blood (not recorded which). The CDR3 protein is CASNPIDRAGETQYF. The CDR3 nucleotides read TGTGCCAGCAATCCTATCGACAGGGCGGGGGAGACCCAGTACTTC.